The entry below describes one T cell receptor beta chain. Its antigen is not identified. Primers: 60 Vbeta forward and 13 Jbeta reverse. Repertoires were generated with immunoSEQ multiplex PCR, while TCRdb's copy carries only in-frame clones and drops some. This table holds roughly 160,000 clones, approximately 80% found once. V was cut by 0 bases and J by 2 bases, with 11 bases left in between. The length of the CDR3 is 15 residues. The germline gives CDR1 SGHDN, CDR2 FVKESK. The data derive from a study of cytomegalovirus exposure and HLA in healthy donors. Study findings and constraints: Later work showed greater clonal expansion in HLA-associated TCR beta chains than in equally common others.

The source material was PBMCs. This sequence was found in a man younger than 45 in good health and CMV-seronegative. This sequence joins TRBV14 and TRBJ2-7; possibly TRBD2 for D (5 bases). Here the CDR3 reads CASSQDSGRTYEQYF. CDR3 coding DNA: TGTGCCAGCAGCCAAGATTCTGGGAGAACCTACGAGCAGTACTTC.